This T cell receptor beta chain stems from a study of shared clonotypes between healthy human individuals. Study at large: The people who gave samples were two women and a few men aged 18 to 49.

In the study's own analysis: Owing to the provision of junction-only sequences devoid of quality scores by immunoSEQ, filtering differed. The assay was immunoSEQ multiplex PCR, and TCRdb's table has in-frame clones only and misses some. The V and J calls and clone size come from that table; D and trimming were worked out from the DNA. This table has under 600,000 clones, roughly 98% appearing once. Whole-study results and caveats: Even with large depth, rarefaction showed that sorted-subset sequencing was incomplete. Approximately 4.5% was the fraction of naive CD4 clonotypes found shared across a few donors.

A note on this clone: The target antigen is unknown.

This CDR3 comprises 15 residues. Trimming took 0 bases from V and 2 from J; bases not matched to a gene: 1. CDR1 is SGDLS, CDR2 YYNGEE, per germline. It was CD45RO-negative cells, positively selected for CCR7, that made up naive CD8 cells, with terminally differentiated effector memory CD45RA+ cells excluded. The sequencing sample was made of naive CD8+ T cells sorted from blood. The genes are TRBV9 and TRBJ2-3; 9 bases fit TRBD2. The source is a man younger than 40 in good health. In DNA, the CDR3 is TGTGCCAGCAGCGTAGGGACTAGCGTCACAGATACGCAGTATTTT. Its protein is CASSVGTSVTDTQYF.